This TCR beta chain comes out of a study of blood T cells in healthy people across ages. The CDR3 totals 13 residues. V was trimmed by 1 base and J by 4 bases, leaving 6 bases between them. CDR1 SGHTS and CDR2 YDEGEE come from the germline V gene. Peripheral blood was drawn, about 9.1 milliliters per donor. With respect to this clonotype: Its antigen is not known.

Through a sample-barcoded 5' primer and a J-beta primer mix, a second PCR was run for 7 to 11 cycles. TCRdb passed the 5' RACE reads through MiXCR, listing each CDR3 protein once. Counted here are 1.5 million to 2 million distinct CDR3 sequences, about 50% occurring once; the ten biggest clones make up over 2%. Study-level findings and limits: Researchers report that TCR beta diversity correlated strongly with naive T cell percentage.

The receptor was derived from a woman aged 40 to 49 in good health. The chain couples TRBV5-8 to TRBJ2-1; no clear D gene. Sequenced sample: blood. In DNA form, the CDR3 reads TGTGCCAGCAGCTTGTGGCAGTACAATGAGCAGTTCTTC. Translated: CASSLWQYNEQFF.